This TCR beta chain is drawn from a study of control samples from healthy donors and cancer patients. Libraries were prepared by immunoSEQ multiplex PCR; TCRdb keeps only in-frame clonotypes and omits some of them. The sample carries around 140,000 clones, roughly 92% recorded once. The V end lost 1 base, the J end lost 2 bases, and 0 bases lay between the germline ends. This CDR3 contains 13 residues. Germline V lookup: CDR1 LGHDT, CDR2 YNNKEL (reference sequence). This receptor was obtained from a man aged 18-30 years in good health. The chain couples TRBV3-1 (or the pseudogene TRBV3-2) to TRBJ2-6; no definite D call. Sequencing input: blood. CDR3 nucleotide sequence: TGTGCCAGCAGCCAAGCTGGGGCCAACGTCCTGACTTTC. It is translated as CASSQAGANVLTF.